Many counts were recorded for the clone carrying this T cell receptor beta chain. The data stem from a study of patients and donors after allogeneic stem cell transplantation. Germline-derived CDR1 and CDR2 are SGHTA and FQGNSA. The CDR3 totals 14 residues. J was trimmed by 4 bases and V by 6 bases; bases with no gene match: 7. TCRdb used MiXCR to reprocess the RT-PCR reads, holding one entry per CDR3 protein. The sample consists of over 400,000 distinct CDR3 sequences, 16% of them appearing once. The receptor's source is a human donor who was either an allogeneic HSCT recipient or a stem cell or donor lymphocyte infusion donor (not recorded which). It is not recorded whose cells these are; they may come from a transplant donor. V usage is TRBV7-2 and J usage is TRBJ2-5; 8 nucleotides match TRBD2. The specimen was blood, either unsorted or a sorted T cell fraction (not recorded which). In DNA form, the CDR3 reads TGTGCCAGCAGAGATCCCCGGGGGGGAGAGACCCAGTACTTC. Translating it yields CASRDPRGGETQYF.